These T cell receptor beta chains were read from a single sample in a study of blood T cells in healthy people across ages. TCRdb re-called the 5' RACE reads with MiXCR, one entry per CDR3 protein. The repertoire holds under 1,100,000 distinct CDR3 sequences, with approximately 25% as singletons. Another study also made use of these data, one on T cells of mothers and their children.

Sequenced material: blood. The receptors come from a girl aged 2 to 10 in good health. Each CDR3 is given with its conserved first and last residue. The D gene is left open where the match is weak. Not every row has a clone size; where given, it reads once, few, many or a size class.

v_gene	abundance	j_gene	d_gene	CDR3nt	CDR3aa
TRBV28	-	TRBJ2-7	-	TGTGCCAGCAGCGCCCTGGACTCCTACGAGCAGTACTTC	CASSALDSYEQYF
TRBV15	-	TRBJ2-4	TRBD1	TGTGCCACCAGCAGGGACAGGGCAATTCTGGCCAAAAACATTCAGTACTTC	CATSRDRAILAKNIQYF
TRBV13	few	TRBJ2-5	TRBD1	TGTGCCAGCAGCGAAGGGACAGGACAAGAGACCCAGTACTTC	CASSEGTGQETQYF
TRBV7-3	-	TRBJ2-3	-	TGTGCCAGCAGCCAGGGACACCGCACAGATACGCAGTATTTT	CASSQGHRTDTQYF
TRBV20-1	-	TRBJ2-7	-	TGCAGTGCTAGAAGGGCAGGGTCAGGAAACGAGCAGTACTTC	CSARRAGSGNEQYF
TRBV10-3	-	TRBJ1-2	TRBD1	TGTGCCATCAGTGGGGGACAGGACTTCTATGGCTACACCTTC	CAISGGQDFYGYTF
TRBV6-5	few	TRBJ2-7	-	TGTGCCAGCAGTTTCAGCGGGCAGACCTACGAGCAGTACTTC	CASSFSGQTYEQYF
TRBV24-1	-	TRBJ2-5	-	TGTGCCACCAGTGGGGCGGGTATGGAGACCCAGTACTTC	CATSGAGMETQYF
TRBV27	-	TRBJ2-1	TRBD2	TGTGCCAGCAGTGATAGCGGGGGGGCCATCAATGAGCAGTTCTTC	CASSDSGGAINEQFF
TRBV5-1	few	TRBJ2-2	TRBD2	TGCGCCAGCAGCCCCAATTTAGCGGGCTACACCGGGGAGCTGTTTTTT	CASSPNLAGYTGELFF
TRBV6-6	-	TRBJ1-4	-	TGTGCCAGCAGTTACTCCACTCAATCCGGACCCGCACTGTTTTTT	CASSYSTQSGPALFF
TRBV2	-	TRBJ2-7	TRBD1	TGTGCCAGCAGTTCTGTTACAGGGGGCCCATCCTACGAGCAGTACTTC	CASSSVTGGPSYEQYF
TRBV29-1	few	TRBJ2-1	-	TGCAGCGTTGATGAGGGAGAGCAGTTCTTC	CSVDEGEQFF
TRBV7-2	many	TRBJ2-3	TRBD1	TGTGCCAGCAGCCTCAGACAGGGTTCAGATACGCAGTATTTT	CASSLRQGSDTQYF
TRBV12-3/TRBV12-4	-	TRBJ1-5	-	TGTGCCAGCAGTTCACAGGGCGCGATACTTCAGCCCCAGCATTTT	CASSSQGAILQPQHF
TRBV7-8	few	TRBJ1-5	-	TGTGCCAGCAGCTCAAGGGGAGGGCCTTTGAGGGGCAATCAGCCCCAGCATTTT	CASSSRGGPLRGNQPQHF
TRBV5-1	-	TRBJ2-1	-	TGCGCCAGCAGCTTGTCCGGGATAAGCTCCTACAATGAGCAGTTCTTC	CASSLSGISSYNEQFF
TRBV20-1	-	TRBJ1-3	-	TGCAGTGCTAGAGTCCCAGGAGAGGTAGCGACCATATATTTT	CSARVPGEVATIYF
TRBV20-1	-	TRBJ2-5	-	TGCAGTGTTCCAGGCCCTAGCCGGGAGACCCAGTACTTC	CSVPGPSRETQYF
TRBV7-2	many	TRBJ2-1	-	TGTGCCAGCAGCTTAGTCCCCTACAATGAGCAGTTCTTC	CASSLVPYNEQFF
TRBV9	-	TRBJ1-1	-	TGTGCCAGCAGCCCCCGACACGCCGGTGACACTGAAGCTTTCTTT	CASSPRHAGDTEAFF
TRBV12-3/TRBV12-4	-	TRBJ2-4	-	TGTGCCAGCTCCTCGGCTATGGGAGCCGGAGACATTCAGTACTTC	CASSSAMGAGDIQYF